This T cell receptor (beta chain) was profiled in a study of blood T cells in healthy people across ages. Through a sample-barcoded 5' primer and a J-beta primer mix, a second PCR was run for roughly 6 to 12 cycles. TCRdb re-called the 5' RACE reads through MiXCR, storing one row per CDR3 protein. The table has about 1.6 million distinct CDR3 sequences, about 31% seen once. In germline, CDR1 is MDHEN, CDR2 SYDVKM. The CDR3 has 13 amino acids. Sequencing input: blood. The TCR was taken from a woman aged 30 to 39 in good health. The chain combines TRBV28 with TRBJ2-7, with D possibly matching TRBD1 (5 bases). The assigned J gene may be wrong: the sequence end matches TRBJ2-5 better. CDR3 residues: CAISPGLRGTQYF. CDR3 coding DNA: TGTGCCATTTCCCCAGGGTTAAGGGGGACCCAGTACTTC.